The entry that follows covers one T cell receptor beta chain sequence. RNA and DNA were co-extracted from roughly 20-30 mg of unsorted bulk tissue. Germline values: CDR1 SGHDT, CDR2 YYEEEE. The trim removed 6 bases at V and 2 bases at J, leaving 12 bases unmatched. This CDR3 has 16 residues. The data are from a study of tumor-infiltrating lymphocytes in primary liver carcinoma. Making TCR beta cDNA involved approximately 510 ng total RNA and a constant-region primer. ARM-PCR was slightly modified, and three nested multiplex PCR rounds with it gave rise to the TCR beta libraries. Two initial PCR rounds of about 9 cycles each paired TRBV1-TRBV30 forward primers with a C-beta reverse primer. MiXCR was run by TCRdb on the multiplex PCR reads, yielding one entry per CDR3 protein. The repertoire holds approximately 80,000 distinct CDR3 sequences, with under 75% as singletons.

The receptor was derived from a man in his forties with primary liver carcinoma and hepatitis B virus infection. The V and J genes are TRBV5-6 and TRBJ2-3; the match to TRBD1 covers 7 bases. The sequenced sample was tumor-adjacent normal liver tissue. CDR3 protein: CASNYRDRRYTDTQYF. CDR3 sequence (DNA): TGTGCCAGCAACTACCGGGACAGACGTTACACAGATACGCAGTATTTT.